A selection of T cell receptor beta chains follows, all from one sample in a study of shared clonotypes between healthy human individuals. The protocol was immunoSEQ multiplex PCR, while the TCRdb copy is restricted to in-frame clones and leaves out a portion. The data show about 1.5 million clones, over 95% seen once. The material sequenced was naive CD4+ T cells sorted from blood. These receptors came from a man aged 30 to 45 in good health. The CDR3 runs from the conserved cysteine through the conserved F or W. The order of the fields is V gene, J gene, CDR3 protein.

v_call: TRBV7-2; j_call: TRBJ1-5; cdr3_aa: CASSSDRNQPQHF
v_call: TRBV5-6; j_call: TRBJ2-1; cdr3_aa: CASSRDRYNEQFF
v_call: TRBV2; j_call: TRBJ2-6; cdr3_aa: CAETGDRAPGANVLTF
v_call: TRBV23-1; j_call: TRBJ2-3; cdr3_aa: CAGGLQPDTQYF
v_call: TRBV9; j_call: TRBJ1-2; cdr3_aa: CASSVGQGANYGYTF
v_call: TRBV7-7; j_call: TRBJ2-5; cdr3_aa: CASSPWDRGPQETQYF
v_call: TRBV28; j_call: TRBJ1-1; cdr3_aa: CASSLIDRGRSEAFF
v_call: TRBV27; j_call: TRBJ1-5; cdr3_aa: CASSSDRLGQPQHF
v_call: TRBV5-1; j_call: TRBJ2-5; cdr3_aa: CASSHPGSQETQYF
v_call: TRBV28; j_call: TRBJ2-7; cdr3_aa: CASSPNRQGKYEQYF
v_call: TRBV5-1; j_call: TRBJ2-3; cdr3_aa: CASRGTGTDTQYF
v_call: TRBV25-1; j_call: TRBJ1-1; cdr3_aa: CASSVSAANTEAFF
v_call: TRBV7-2; j_call: TRBJ2-1; cdr3_aa: CASSPPQVSYNEQFF
v_call: TRBV19; j_call: TRBJ1-2; cdr3_aa: CASSPRTGVPYGYTF
v_call: TRBV28; j_call: TRBJ2-7; cdr3_aa: CASRGTGFYEQYF
v_call: TRBV6-5; j_call: TRBJ2-5; cdr3_aa: CASSYSPETQYF
v_call: TRBV11-2; j_call: TRBJ1-2; cdr3_aa: CASSLVGTAHLGYGYTF
v_call: TRBV5-1; j_call: TRBJ2-6; cdr3_aa: CASSLAGTPGANVLTF
v_call: TRBV28; j_call: TRBJ2-7; cdr3_aa: CASSLLGLGDSEQYF
v_call: TRBV7-8; j_call: TRBJ2-7; cdr3_aa: CASSLAGGAYEQYF